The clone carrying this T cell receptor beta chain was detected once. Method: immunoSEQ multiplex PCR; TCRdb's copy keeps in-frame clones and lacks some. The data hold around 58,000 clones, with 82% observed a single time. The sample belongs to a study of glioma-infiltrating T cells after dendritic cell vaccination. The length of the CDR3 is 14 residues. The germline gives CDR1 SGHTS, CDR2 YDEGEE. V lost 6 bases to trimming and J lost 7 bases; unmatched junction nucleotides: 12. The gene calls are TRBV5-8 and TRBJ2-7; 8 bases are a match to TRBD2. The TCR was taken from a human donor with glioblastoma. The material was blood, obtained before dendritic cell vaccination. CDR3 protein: CASTRGGPSREQYF. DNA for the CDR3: TGTGCCAGCACCCGGGGGGGACCCTCACGGGAGCAGTACTTC.